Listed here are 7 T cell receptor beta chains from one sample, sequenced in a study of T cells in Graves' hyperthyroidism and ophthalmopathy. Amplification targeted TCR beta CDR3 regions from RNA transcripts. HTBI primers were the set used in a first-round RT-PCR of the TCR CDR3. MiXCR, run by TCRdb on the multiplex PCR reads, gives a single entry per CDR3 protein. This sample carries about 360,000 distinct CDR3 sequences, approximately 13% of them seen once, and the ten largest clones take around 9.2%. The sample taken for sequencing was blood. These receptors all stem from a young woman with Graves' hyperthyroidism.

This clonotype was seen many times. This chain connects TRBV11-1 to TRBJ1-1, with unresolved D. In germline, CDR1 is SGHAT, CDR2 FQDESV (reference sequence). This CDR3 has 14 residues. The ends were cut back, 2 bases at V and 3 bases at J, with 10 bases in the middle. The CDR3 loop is CASSLSWRDTEAFF. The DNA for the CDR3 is TGTGCCAGCAGCTTATCCTGGCGGGACACTGAAGCTTTCTTT.

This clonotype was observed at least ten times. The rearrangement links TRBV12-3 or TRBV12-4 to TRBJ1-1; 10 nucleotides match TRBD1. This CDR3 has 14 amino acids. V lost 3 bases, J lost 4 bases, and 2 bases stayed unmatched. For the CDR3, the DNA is TGTGCCAGCAGTTTGGGGGACAGGGGCACTGAAGCTTTCTTT. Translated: CASSLGDRGTEAFF.

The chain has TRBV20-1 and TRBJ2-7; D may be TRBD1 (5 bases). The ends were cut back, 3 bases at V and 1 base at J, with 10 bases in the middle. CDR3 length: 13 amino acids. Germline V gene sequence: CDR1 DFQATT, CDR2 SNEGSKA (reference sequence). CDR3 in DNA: TGCAGTGCTAGGCAACAGGTATCCTACGAGCAGTACTTC. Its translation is CSARQQVSYEQYF.

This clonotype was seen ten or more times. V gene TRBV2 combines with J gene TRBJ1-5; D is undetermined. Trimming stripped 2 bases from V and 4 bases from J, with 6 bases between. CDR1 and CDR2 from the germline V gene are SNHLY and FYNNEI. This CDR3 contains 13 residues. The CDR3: CASSEISNQPQHF. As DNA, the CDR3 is TGTGCCAGCAGTGAAATTTCTAATCAGCCCCAGCATTTT.

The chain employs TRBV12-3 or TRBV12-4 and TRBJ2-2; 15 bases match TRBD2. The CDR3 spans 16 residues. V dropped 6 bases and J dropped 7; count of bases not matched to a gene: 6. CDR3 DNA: TGTGCCAGCAGGAGGACTAGCGGGAGGGCCGTCGGGGAGCTGTTTTTT. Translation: CASRRTSGRAVGELFF.

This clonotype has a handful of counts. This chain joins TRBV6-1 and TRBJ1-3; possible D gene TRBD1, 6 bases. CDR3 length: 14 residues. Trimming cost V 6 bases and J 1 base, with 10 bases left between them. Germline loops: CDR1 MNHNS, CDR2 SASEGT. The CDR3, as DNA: TGTGCCAGCAGGAGGGGGGCGTCTGGAAACACCATATATTTT. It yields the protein CASRRGASGNTIYF.

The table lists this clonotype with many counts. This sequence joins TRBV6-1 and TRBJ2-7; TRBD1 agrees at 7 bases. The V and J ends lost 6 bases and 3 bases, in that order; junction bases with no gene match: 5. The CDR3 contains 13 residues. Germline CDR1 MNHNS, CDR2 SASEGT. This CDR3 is CASRARQGYEQYF. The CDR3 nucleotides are TGTGCCAGCAGAGCCCGACAGGGCTACGAGCAGTACTTC.